This T cell receptor (beta chain) was sequenced in a study of blood T cell repertoires in COVID-19. In the original analysis: Cell counts per sample came from amplifying reference gene primers. Profiled with immunoSEQ multiplex PCR; TCRdb holds only in-frame clones, not every one. For V, J and clone size, that table is used; D and trimming come from the DNA. The table shows 110,000 or so clones, with approximately 80% occurring only once. The CDR3 contains 16 residues. Trimming cost V 3 bases and J 8 bases; bases outside gene matches: 15. Germline V gene sequence: CDR1 DFQATT, CDR2 SNEGSKA (reference sequence).

The specimen was peripheral blood. The chain links TRBV20-1 to TRBJ2-1; TRBD2 matches 8 bases. The sequence derives from a woman aged 70 to 79 with acute or convalescent COVID-19. Here the CDR3 DNA reads TGCAGTGCTAGTGGGGCAGGTTCGGGAGGGAGGGATGAGCAGTTCTTC. Translating gives CSASGAGSGGRDEQFF.